A selection of T cell receptor beta chains follows, all from one sample in a study of T cell repertoires in cytomegalovirus infection. Their antigen targets remain unknown. TCRdb reanalysed the reads using MiXCR and keeps one entry per CDR3 protein. The sample records about 85,000 distinct CDR3 sequences, approximately 43% being singletons. The sample consisted of CD8+ T cells from cultured PBMCs, taken from culture after CMV antigen stimulation. These receptors originate from a human donor in good health (CMV status not recorded). Some clones in this sample may be carry-over from other donors' samples. The CDR3 runs from the conserved cysteine through the conserved F or W. A D gene is named only where the DNA matches it firmly. Size is omitted from some rows. Given values are once, few, many or a class for expanded clones.

v_call	d_call	clone_size	j_call	cdr3_nt	cdr3_aa
TRBV14	TRBD1	.	TRBJ2-1	TGTGCCAGCAGCCCCCGACAGGGCTACTACAATGAGCAGTTCTTC	CASSPRQGYYNEQFF
TRBV4-2	TRBD2	few	TRBJ2-7	TGTGCCAGCAGCCAAGCCTCCACTAGCGGGTACTCCTACGAGCAGTACTTC	CASSQASTSGYSYEQYF
TRBV7-2	.	few	TRBJ1-6	TGTGCCAGCAGCTTAGAGGGCCGAGCATCACCCCTCCACTTT	CASSLEGRASPLHF
TRBV4-1	.	.	TRBJ2-7	TGCGCCAGCAGTAAAGAAGGGGACCGATCCTACGAGCAGTACTTC	CASSKEGDRSYEQYF
TRBV27	TRBD1	.	TRBJ2-2	TGTGCCAGCAGTTTTCCGAGGGACAGGAAAAGTAAAGGAACCGGGGAGCTGTTTTTT	CASSFPRDRKSKGTGELFF
TRBV4-1	.	once	TRBJ1-1	TGCGCCAGCAGCCAAGACATAGACCCGAACACTGAAGCTTTCTTT	CASSQDIDPNTEAFF
TRBV27	TRBD1	.	TRBJ1-4	TGTGCCAGCAGTGGCAGACAGGGGCGAAATGAAAAACTGTTTTTT	CASSGRQGRNEKLFF
TRBV12-3/TRBV12-4	.	.	TRBJ2-7	TGTGCCAGCTCATGGGGCAGGGAGTACGAGCAGTACTTC	CASSWGREYEQYF
TRBV5-4	TRBD1	.	TRBJ1-2	TGTGCCAGCGGATTAACAGGGGGCGCTGACTATGGCTACACCTTC	CASGLTGGADYGYTF
TRBV6-6	TRBD1	.	TRBJ1-1	TGTGCCAGCAGCTGGGACAGCCTGAACACTGAAGCTTTCTTT	CASSWDSLNTEAFF
TRBV7-3	TRBD1	.	TRBJ2-6	TGTGCCAGCAGCGTACGCCCCCGGGACAGGGTTACTGGGGCCAACGTCCTGACTTTC	CASSVRPRDRVTGANVLTF
TRBV7-9	TRBD1	.	TRBJ2-7	TGTGCCAGCAGTGCCGGGACAGGGTGGTACGAGCAGTACTTC	CASSAGTGWYEQYF
TRBV20-1	TRBD1	.	TRBJ2-2	TGCAGTGCTACTTACCGGGACAGGGACACCGGGGAGCTGTTTTTT	CSATYRDRDTGELFF
TRBV3-1	.	.	TRBJ2-3	TGTGCCAGCAGCCAAGAGTGGTCCGTGGGAGATACGCAGTATTTT	CASSQEWSVGDTQYF
TRBV6-1	.	.	TRBJ2-1	TGTGCCAGCAGTGAGTGGCAACGAGAGCAGTTCTTC	CASSEWQREQFF
TRBV27	TRBD1	.	TRBJ2-7	TGTGCCAGCAGTTTACTCGACAGGGGGATCTACGAGCAGTACTTC	CASSLLDRGIYEQYF
TRBV12-3/TRBV12-4	TRBD2	.	TRBJ2-7	TGTGCCAGCAGCCGAAGGGGACTAGCGGGAGTCCACGAGCAGTACTTC	CASSRRGLAGVHEQYF
TRBV27	.	few	TRBJ2-3	TGTGCCAGCAGTTTATCATCGGGTGATACGCAGTATTTT	CASSLSSGDTQYF
TRBV11-2	.	few	TRBJ1-3	TGTGCCAGCAGCTCCCCGCCCTTGGGGGCTGGAAACACCATATATTTT	CASSSPPLGAGNTIYF
TRBV7-3	TRBD1	many	TRBJ2-1	TGTGCCAGCAGCTTACGACAGGGGATCAACAATGAGCAGTTCTTC	CASSLRQGINNEQFF
TRBV5-4	.	.	TRBJ1-6	TGTGCCAGCAGCTTGGCCGAGGGTTCACCCCTCCACTTT	CASSLAEGSPLHF
TRBV4-1	TRBD1	.	TRBJ2-1	TGTGCCAGCAGCCCAAGCCTTCCGGGACAGGGACTTCCGAGCTCCTACAATGAGCAGTTCTTC	CASSPSLPGQGLPSSYNEQFF
TRBV7-6	TRBD1	few	TRBJ2-7	TGTGCCAGCAGCTTAGCGCCAAGGGACAGCTCCTACGAGCAGTACTTC	CASSLAPRDSSYEQYF
TRBV18	.	.	TRBJ1-1	TGTGCCAGCTCACCACCTGGAACTGAAGCTTTCTTT	CASSPPGTEAFF
TRBV14	TRBD2	.	TRBJ2-7	TGTGCCAGCAGTCCCTCGGGCCGGGAGGTCAACGAGCAGTACTTC	CASSPSGREVNEQYF
TRBV11-2	.	few	TRBJ2-1	TGTGCCAGCAGCTTAGCTTTCCGAGAATACTTCAATGAGCAGTTCTTC	CASSLAFREYFNEQFF
TRBV6-1	.	few	TRBJ1-1	TGTGCCAGCATTACTTCCCCGGCCAACACTGAAGCTTTCTTT	CASITSPANTEAFF
TRBV7-6	TRBD1	.	TRBJ2-7	TGTGCCAGCAAGGGACAGGGAAATTTTGGGGAGCAGTACTTC	CASKGQGNFGEQYF
TRBV5-6	TRBD1	.	TRBJ1-2	TGTGCCAGCAGCCCTGGACAGGGAATCGGTGGCTACACCTTC	CASSPGQGIGGYTF
TRBV28	TRBD1	.	TRBJ1-1	TGTGCCAGCAGTTCATCGCCACCGGGACAGGGGAACACTGAAGCTTTCTTT	CASSSSPPGQGNTEAFF
TRBV4-1	.	.	TRBJ1-2	TGCGCCAGCAGCCAAGATCTAGGGGGTATCTATGGCTACACCTTC	CASSQDLGGIYGYTF
TRBV9	.	.	TRBJ2-1	TGTGCCAGCAGCGTTGTCGGAGATTCCTACAATGAGCAGTTCTTC	CASSVVGDSYNEQFF
TRBV20-1	TRBD1	.	TRBJ2-3	TGCAGTGCTAAGGGACAGGGTCGAAATACGCAGTATTTT	CSAKGQGRNTQYF
TRBV20-1	.	.	TRBJ2-3	TGCAGTGCCCGCCTAACAGGGTTCACAGATACGCAGTATTTT	CSARLTGFTDTQYF
TRBV29-1	TRBD1	.	TRBJ1-2	TGCAGCGGGGGACAGGGGGATGGCTACACCTTC	CSGGQGDGYTF
TRBV4-1	TRBD2	few	TRBJ2-2	TGCGCCAGCAGCCAAGACCCGCGGGAGGGCCACACCGGGGAGCTGTTTTTT	CASSQDPREGHTGELFF
TRBV25-1	.	.	TRBJ2-7	TGTGCCAGCAGTGGGGCCGGGACTTTCAATCACGAGCAGTACTTC	CASSGAGTFNHEQYF
TRBV7-8	TRBD1	.	TRBJ1-5	TGTGCCAGCAGCTTAGGGGGGACAGGGAGGTTGGATCAGCCCCAGCATTTT	CASSLGGTGRLDQPQHF
TRBV4-2	.	.	TRBJ1-2	TGTGCCAGCAGCCAAGGGCGCGGGGCAACCTTC	CASSQGRGATF
TRBV6-5	.	few	TRBJ1-2	TGTGCCAGCAGCTACCGGGATACAGCTAACTATGGCTACACCTTC	CASSYRDTANYGYTF
TRBV7-6	.	.	TRBJ2-3	TGTGCCAGCAGCTCAGACACACGGATTGGCGGGACAAGCACAGATACGCAGTATTTT	CASSSDTRIGGTSTDTQYF
TRBV12-3/TRBV12-4	.	.	TRBJ1-1	TGTGCCAGCAGACAGGCGGGACCTAGGGGCACTGAAGCTTTCTTT	CASRQAGPRGTEAFF
TRBV6-5	TRBD2	.	TRBJ2-1	TGTGCCAGCTCCGCGGGAGGGCGGTCCTACAATGAGCAGTTCTTC	CASSAGGRSYNEQFF
TRBV7-2	.	few	TRBJ2-7	TGTGCCAGCAGCTTAGGTTACTCCTACGAGCAGTACTTC	CASSLGYSYEQYF
TRBV28	.	.	TRBJ2-1	TGTGCCTCTCAGGCGGTCCCCAGCTCCTACAATGAGCAGTTCTTC	CASQAVPSSYNEQFF
TRBV7-9	.	.	TRBJ2-2	TGTGCCAGCAGCAGAGGGACACCCCCTGGGGTCACCGGGGAGCTGTTTTTT	CASSRGTPPGVTGELFF
TRBV19	TRBD2	.	TRBJ2-3	TGTGCCAGTAGTATAAGTTTGCGGGAGGGACCCGAAGCCACAGATACGCAGTATTTT	CASSISLREGPEATDTQYF
TRBV28	TRBD1	.	TRBJ1-5	TGTGCCAGCACCCTGGGACAGGGGGCTTTCGGCAATCAGCCCCAGCATTTT	CASTLGQGAFGNQPQHF
TRBV7-8	.	.	TRBJ2-3	TGTGCCAGCAGCGCCCGGCCCGGGACGGGGGATACGCAGTATTTT	CASSARPGTGDTQYF
TRBV15	.	.	TRBJ2-7	TGTGCCACCAGCCCCCGGACAGATAACTACGAGCAGTACTTC	CATSPRTDNYEQYF
TRBV12-3/TRBV12-4	TRBD2	.	TRBJ2-3	TGTGCCAGCAGTGCCCTTAGGGCGGGAGCGTCCCTAGATACGCAGTATTTT	CASSALRAGASLDTQYF
TRBV7-9	.	few	TRBJ1-2	TGTGCCAGCAGCTTAGACAGTAACTATGGCTACACCTTC	CASSLDSNYGYTF
TRBV7-6	TRBD2	.	TRBJ2-5	TGTGCCAGCGACCCGGGGGGGAGTGGAGAGACCCAGTACTTC	CASDPGGSGETQYF
TRBV20-1	.	.	TRBJ2-1	TGCAGTGCTAAGGACTCGAGCTCCTACAATGAGCAGTTCTTC	CSAKDSSSYNEQFF
TRBV5-1	TRBD1	.	TRBJ1-2	TGCGCCAGCAGCTTCCCCGGGACAGGGGATGGCTACACCTTC	CASSFPGTGDGYTF
TRBV7-3	.	.	TRBJ2-2	TGTGCCAGCAGCTTAAGAACGGGGGGCGGTGTCGGGGAGCTGTTTTTT	CASSLRTGGGVGELFF
TRBV6-2/TRBV6-3	.	.	TRBJ1-5	TGTGCCAGCAGTTCCCTCGGGACGGAGAGCAATCAGCCCCAGCATTTT	CASSSLGTESNQPQHF
TRBV7-9	TRBD1	.	TRBJ2-7	TGTGCCAGCAGCAGACGGGACAGAAACTCCTACGAGCAGTACTTC	CASSRRDRNSYEQYF
TRBV7-3	TRBD1	few	TRBJ2-3	TGTGCCAGCAGCTTAGGACAGGGGGCAACAGATACGCAGTATTTT	CASSLGQGATDTQYF